This T cell receptor beta chain was recovered during a study of monozygotic twins with inflammatory bowel disease. Whole blood without T cell sorting served as the source of isolated total RNA. Per sample, reverse transcription was split into eight reactions. Two nested PCRs, run for approximately 17 and 9 cycles, were applied to TCRalpha and TCRbeta cDNA. From the 5' RACE reads, TCRdb lists one entry per CDR3 protein and no DNA. Its clone listing holds about 380,000 distinct CDR3 sequences. The sequence came from a human donor with ulcerative colitis or Crohn's disease, or a healthy co-twin of an affected twin (not recorded which). Sequencing was carried out using blood.

The CDR3 sequence: CASKPHGGVPTRYEQYF. This sequence joins TRBV6-2 or TRBV6-3 and TRBJ2-7; TCRdb's D call, TRBD2, is unchecked because there is no DNA. CDR1 and CDR2 (germline): MNHEY, SVGEGT. CDR3 size: 17 residues.